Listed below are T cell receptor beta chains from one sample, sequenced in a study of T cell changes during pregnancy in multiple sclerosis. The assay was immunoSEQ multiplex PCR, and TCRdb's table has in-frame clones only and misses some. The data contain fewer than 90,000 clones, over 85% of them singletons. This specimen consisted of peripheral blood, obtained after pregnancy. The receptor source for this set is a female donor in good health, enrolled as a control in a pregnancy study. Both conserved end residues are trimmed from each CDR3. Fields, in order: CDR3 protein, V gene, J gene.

ASSAQRTGRRYGYT	TRBV9	TRBJ1-2
ATWGQGGMAEQY	TRBV10-3	TRBJ2-7
ASSAGLLGEAGSYEQY	TRBV6-1	TRBJ2-7
ASSNLAVNTGELF	TRBV19	TRBJ2-2
ASSLSRGINQPQH	TRBV27	TRBJ1-5
ASSFGVGRETYEQY	TRBV27	TRBJ2-7
ASSWGAGVSYEQY	TRBV5-1	TRBJ2-7
ASSQRLAGGETQY	TRBV14	TRBJ2-5
ASSVAPSRDTQY	TRBV9	TRBJ2-3
SGGRGEAF	TRBV20-1	TRBJ1-1
ASSLGQGGTGELF	TRBV7-9	TRBJ2-2
ASSFSSGRAYEQY	TRBV5-6	TRBJ2-7
ASSLAGQANTQY	TRBV7-2	TRBJ2-3
ASSASGSRSTDTQY	TRBV9	TRBJ2-3
ASSLSGSSYNEQF	TRBV28	TRBJ2-1
ASLGSGSRSEQF	TRBV25-1	TRBJ2-1
ASSWGTATDTQY	TRBV25-1	TRBJ2-3
ASSEEGTGGNQPQH	TRBV6-1	TRBJ1-5
ASSIQAGNQPQH	TRBV19	TRBJ1-5
ASSPPGQERNTEAF	TRBV5-1	TRBJ1-1
ASSTRDRGHYGYT	TRBV7-2	TRBJ1-2
ASSLDTNQPQH	TRBV5-1	TRBJ1-5
ATSRDRLANYEQY	TRBV15	TRBJ2-7
ASSLGAGRGSYGYT	TRBV11-1	TRBJ1-2
SAGPGTDTQY	TRBV29-1	TRBJ2-3
ASSYLTVAKNIQY	TRBV6-6	TRBJ2-4
ASSLERGGRVEQY	TRBV5-1	TRBJ2-7
SVDSGRGETQY	TRBV29-1	TRBJ2-5
ASSLGEVFNQPQH	TRBV28	TRBJ1-5
ASASGNNEQF	TRBV4-1	TRBJ2-1
ASSTGTSGSDEQF	TRBV5-1	TRBJ2-1
ASSRLWNTEAF	TRBV7-9	TRBJ1-1